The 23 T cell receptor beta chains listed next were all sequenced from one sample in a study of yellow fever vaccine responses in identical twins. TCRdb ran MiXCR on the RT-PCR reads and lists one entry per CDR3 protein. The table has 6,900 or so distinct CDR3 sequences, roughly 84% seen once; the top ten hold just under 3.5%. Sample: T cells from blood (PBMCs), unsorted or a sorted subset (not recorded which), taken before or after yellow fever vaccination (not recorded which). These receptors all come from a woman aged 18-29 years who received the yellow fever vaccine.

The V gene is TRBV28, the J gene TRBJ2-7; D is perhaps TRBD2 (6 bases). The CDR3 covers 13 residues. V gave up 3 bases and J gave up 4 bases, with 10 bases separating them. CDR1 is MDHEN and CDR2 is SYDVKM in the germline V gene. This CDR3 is CASSLGLTYEQYF. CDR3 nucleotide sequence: TGTGCCAGCAGTTTGGGACTTACATACGAGCAGTACTTC. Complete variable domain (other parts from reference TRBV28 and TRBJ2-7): DVKVTQSSRYLVKRTGEKVFLECVQDMDHENMFWYRQDPGLGLRLIYFSYDVKMKEKGDIPEGYSVSREKKERFSLILESASTNQTSMYLCASSLGLTYEQYFGPGTRLTVT.

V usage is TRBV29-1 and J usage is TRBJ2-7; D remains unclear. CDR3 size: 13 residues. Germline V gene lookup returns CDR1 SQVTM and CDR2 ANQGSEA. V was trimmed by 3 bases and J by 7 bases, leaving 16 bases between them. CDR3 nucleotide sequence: TGCAGCGTTGACGACTCCCGTGGGGTTGAGCAGTACTTC. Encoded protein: CSVDDSRGVEQYF.

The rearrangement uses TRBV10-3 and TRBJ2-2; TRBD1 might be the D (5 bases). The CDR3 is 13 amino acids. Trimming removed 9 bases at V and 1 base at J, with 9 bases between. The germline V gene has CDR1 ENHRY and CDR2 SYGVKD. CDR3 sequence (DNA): TGTGCCATGATGGGGCTGAACACCGGGGAGCTGTTTTTT. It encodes CAMMGLNTGELFF.

In DNA form, the CDR3 reads TGCAGTGCTAGAGTTTCGGGACAGAAAAACATTCAGTACTTC. It encodes CSARVSGQKNIQYF. The chain is built from TRBV20-1 and TRBJ2-4; TRBD1 agrees at 7 bases. The length of the CDR3 is 14 residues. V lost 1 base and J lost 4; bases outside the gene matches: 4. Germline loops: CDR1 DFQATT, CDR2 SNEGSKA (reference sequence).

The CDR3 protein is CASSEGPVDTEAFF. The CDR3 DNA sequence: TGTGCCAGCAGTGAAGGCCCAGTGGACACTGAAGCTTTCTTT. V gene TRBV2 combines with J gene TRBJ1-1; D ambiguous. The CDR3 has 14 residues. Trimming stripped 1 base from V and 3 bases from J, with 9 bases between. Germline CDR1 is SNHLY and CDR2 is FYNNEI.

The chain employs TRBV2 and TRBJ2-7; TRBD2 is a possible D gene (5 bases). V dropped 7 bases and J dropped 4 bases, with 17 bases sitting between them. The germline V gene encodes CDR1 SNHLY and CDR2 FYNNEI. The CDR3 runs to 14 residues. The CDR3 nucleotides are TGTGCCAGCAATAACGCCGCCTCGGGGTACGAGCAGTACTTC. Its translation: CASNNAASGYEQYF.

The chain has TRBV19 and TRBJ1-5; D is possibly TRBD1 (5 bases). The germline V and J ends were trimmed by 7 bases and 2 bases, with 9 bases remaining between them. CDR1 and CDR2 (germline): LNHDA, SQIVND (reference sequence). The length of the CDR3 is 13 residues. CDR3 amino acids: CASKLRGNQPQHF. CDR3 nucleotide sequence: TGTGCCAGTAAACTCAGGGGCAATCAGCCCCAGCATTTT.

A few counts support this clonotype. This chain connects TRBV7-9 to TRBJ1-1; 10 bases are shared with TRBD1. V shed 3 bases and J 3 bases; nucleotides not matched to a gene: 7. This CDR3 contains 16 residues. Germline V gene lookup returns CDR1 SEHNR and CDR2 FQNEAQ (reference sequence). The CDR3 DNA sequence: TGTGCCAGCAGCTTTCGACAGGGGGCATTAGACACTGAAGCTTTCTTT. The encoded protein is CASSFRQGALDTEAFF.

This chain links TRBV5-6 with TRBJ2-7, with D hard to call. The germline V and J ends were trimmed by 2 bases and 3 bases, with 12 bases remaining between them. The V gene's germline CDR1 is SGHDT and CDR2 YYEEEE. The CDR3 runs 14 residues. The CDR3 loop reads CASSFRAIDYEQYF. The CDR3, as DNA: TGTGCCAGCAGCTTCCGAGCCATCGACTACGAGCAGTACTTC.

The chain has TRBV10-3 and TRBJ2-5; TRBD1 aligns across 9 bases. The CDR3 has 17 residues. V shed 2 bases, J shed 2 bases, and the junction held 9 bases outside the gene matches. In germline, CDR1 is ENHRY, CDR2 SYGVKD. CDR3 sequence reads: CAISELMDRGSQETQYF. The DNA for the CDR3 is TGTGCCATCAGTGAGCTTATGGACAGGGGCTCACAAGAGACCCAGTACTTC.

DNA of the CDR3: TGTGCCATTCGCGGGTTGGGTAATGAGCAGTTCTTC. Translation: CAIRGLGNEQFF. The chain has TRBV10-3 and TRBJ2-1; maybe TRBD2 (5 bases). The CDR3 totals 12 residues. V lost 9 bases, J lost 7 bases, and 13 bases lay in between. Germline CDR1 ENHRY, CDR2 SYGVKD.

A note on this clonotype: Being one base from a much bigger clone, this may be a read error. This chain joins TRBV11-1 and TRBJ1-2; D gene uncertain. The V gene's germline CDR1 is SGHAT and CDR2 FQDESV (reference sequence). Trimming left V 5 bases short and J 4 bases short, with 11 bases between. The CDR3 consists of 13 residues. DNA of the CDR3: TGTGCCAGCAGCCCCCAGGAGTTCTATGGCTACACCTTC. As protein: CASSPQEFYGYTF.

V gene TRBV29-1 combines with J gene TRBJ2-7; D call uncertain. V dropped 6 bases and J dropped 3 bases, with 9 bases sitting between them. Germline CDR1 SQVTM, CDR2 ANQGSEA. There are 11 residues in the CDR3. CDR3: CSVGHGYEQYF. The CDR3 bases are TGCAGCGTCGGTCATGGCTACGAGCAGTACTTC.

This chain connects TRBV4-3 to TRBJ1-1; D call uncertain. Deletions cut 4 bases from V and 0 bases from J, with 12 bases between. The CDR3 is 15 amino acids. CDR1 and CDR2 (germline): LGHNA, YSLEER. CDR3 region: CASSLSGNMNTEAFF. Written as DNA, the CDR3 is TGCGCCAGCAGCCTTTCGGGCAACATGAACACTGAAGCTTTCTTT.

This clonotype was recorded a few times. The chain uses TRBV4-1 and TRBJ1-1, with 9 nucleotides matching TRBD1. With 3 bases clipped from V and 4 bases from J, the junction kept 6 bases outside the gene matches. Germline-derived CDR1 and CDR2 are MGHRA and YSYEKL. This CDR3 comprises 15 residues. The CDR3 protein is CASSHPTGGSTEAFF. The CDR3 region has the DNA TGCGCCAGCAGCCACCCCACAGGGGGCAGCACTGAAGCTTTCTTT.

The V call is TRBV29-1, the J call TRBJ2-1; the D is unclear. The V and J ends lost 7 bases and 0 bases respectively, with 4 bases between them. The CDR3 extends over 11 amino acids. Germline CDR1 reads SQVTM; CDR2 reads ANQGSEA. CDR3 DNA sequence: TGCAGCGCCGACTCCTACAATGAGCAGTTCTTC. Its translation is CSADSYNEQFF.

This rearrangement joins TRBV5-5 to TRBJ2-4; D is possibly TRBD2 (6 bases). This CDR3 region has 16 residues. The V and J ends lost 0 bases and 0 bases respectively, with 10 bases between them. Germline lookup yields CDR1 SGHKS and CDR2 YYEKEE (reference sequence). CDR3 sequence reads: CASSLVAGSAKNIQYF. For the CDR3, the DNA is TGTGCCAGCAGCTTGGTGGCGGGATCAGCCAAAAACATTCAGTACTTC.

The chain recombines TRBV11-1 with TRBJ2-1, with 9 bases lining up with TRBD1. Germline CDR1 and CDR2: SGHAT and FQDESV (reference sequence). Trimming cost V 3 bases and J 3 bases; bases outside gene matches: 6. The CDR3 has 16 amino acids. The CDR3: CASSFPRDRVYNEQFF. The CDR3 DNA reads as TGTGCCAGCAGCTTCCCCCGGGACAGGGTCTACAATGAGCAGTTCTTC.

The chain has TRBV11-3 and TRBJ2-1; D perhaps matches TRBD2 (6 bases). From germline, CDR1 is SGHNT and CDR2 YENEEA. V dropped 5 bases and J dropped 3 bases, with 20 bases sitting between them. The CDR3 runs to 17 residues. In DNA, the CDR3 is TGTGCCAGCAGCCCGCCTGAAGGGTTAGCGGACTACAATGAGCAGTTCTTC. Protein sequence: CASSPPEGLADYNEQFF.

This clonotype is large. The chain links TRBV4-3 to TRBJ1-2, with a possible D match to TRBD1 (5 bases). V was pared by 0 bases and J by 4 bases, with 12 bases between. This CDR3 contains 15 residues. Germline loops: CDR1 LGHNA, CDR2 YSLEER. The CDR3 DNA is TGCGCCAGCAGCCAAGACGTAACCAGGGCCTATGGCTACACCTTC. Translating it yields CASSQDVTRAYGYTF.

CDR3 bases: TGTGCCAGCAGTTACGGGCTTTACTACGAGCAGTACTTC. This gives the protein CASSYGLYYEQYF. The chain has TRBV6-2 or TRBV6-3 and TRBJ2-7, with D unresolved. Germline V gene lookup returns CDR1 MNHEY and CDR2 SVGEGT. The CDR3 length is 13 residues. Trimming shortened V by 2 bases and J by 3 bases, and 8 bases separated the two germline ends.

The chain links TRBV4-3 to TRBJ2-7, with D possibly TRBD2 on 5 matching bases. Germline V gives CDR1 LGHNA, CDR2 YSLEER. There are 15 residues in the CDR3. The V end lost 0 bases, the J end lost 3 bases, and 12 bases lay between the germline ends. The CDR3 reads CASSQDREGSYEQYF. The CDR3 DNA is TGCGCCAGCAGCCAAGATCGAGAGGGCAGCTACGAGCAGTACTTC.

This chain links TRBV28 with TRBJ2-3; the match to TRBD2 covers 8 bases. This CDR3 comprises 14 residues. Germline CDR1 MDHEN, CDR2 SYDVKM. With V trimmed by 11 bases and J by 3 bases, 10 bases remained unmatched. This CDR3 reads CAGCSVAGTDTQYF. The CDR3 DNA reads TGTGCCGGGTGCTCAGTAGCGGGGACAGATACGCAGTATTTT.